The clone carrying this T cell receptor beta chain was counted at least ten times. Antigen unknown. A marrow graft followed busulfan-fludarabine conditioning, with cyclophosphamide on days +3 and +4. This entry is derived from a study of T cells after posttransplantation cyclophosphamide. Broader study findings: Later blood repertoires were often dominated by clones from the donor CD8+ memory compartment.

Generated by immunoSEQ multiplex PCR, the TCRdb table keeps only in-frame clones and is missing some. Listed for the sample are about 3,800 clones, none seen a single time. The source was PBMCs, collected after allogeneic stem cell transplant with posttransplant cyclophosphamide. This clonotype was sampled from a female patient aged 18 to 29 who received an allogeneic stem cell transplant from an unrelated donor, was CMV-positive, and had acute GVHD only. The graft donor may have given rise to some T cells.

CDR3 bases: TGTGCCTGCCGGGGCGGGGGCTCGGCAGATACGCAGTATTTT. Its translation: CACRGGGSADTQYF. The rearrangement joins TRBV30 to TRBJ2-3; tentatively, D is TRBD2 (7 bases). Germline V gene lookup returns CDR1 GTSNPN and CDR2 SVGIG (reference sequence). The CDR3 totals 14 residues. V was trimmed by 6 bases and J by 4 bases, leaving 17 bases between them.